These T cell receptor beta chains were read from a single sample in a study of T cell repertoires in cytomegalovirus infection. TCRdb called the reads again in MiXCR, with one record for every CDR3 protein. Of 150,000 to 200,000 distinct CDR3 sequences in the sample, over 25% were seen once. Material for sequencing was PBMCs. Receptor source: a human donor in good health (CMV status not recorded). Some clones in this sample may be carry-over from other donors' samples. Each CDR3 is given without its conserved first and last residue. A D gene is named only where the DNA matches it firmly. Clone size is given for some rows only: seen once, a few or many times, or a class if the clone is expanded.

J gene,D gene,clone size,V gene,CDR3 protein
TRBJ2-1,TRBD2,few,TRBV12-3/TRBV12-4,ASSLSGGAEQF
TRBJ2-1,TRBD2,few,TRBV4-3,ASSQDPGTSGYNEQF
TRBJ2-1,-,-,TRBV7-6,ASSSARGDKGTDEQF
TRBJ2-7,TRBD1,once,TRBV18,ASSPGTVFTNLD
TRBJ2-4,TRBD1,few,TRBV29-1,SVEDGTGGVLGGVQY
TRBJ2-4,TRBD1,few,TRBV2,ASSTGDQNIQY
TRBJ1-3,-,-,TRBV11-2,ASSSLDRGNTIY
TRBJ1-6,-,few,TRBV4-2,ASSQDEGQGGSPLH
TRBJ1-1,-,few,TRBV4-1,ASSHIRENTEAF
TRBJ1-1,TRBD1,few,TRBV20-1,SASRTGIGEAF
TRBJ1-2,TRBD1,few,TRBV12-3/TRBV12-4,ASSSSGTANGGYT
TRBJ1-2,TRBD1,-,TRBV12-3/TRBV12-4,ASSGQGAIRLGYT
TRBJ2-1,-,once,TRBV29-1,SVTLLGAFGNEQF
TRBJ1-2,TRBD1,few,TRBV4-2,ASSQVGQYYGYT
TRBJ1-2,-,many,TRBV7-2,ASSLSPSTYGYT
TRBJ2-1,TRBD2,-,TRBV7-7,ASSLAGAEQF
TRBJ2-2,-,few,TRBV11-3,ASSHRVSGTGELF
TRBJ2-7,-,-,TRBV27,ASRLGGLTYEQY
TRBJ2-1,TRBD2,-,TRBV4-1,ASSQDREGRWEF
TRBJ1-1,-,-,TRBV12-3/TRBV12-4,ASSLGGGAEAF
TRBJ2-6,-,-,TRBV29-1,SVEVGTSGANVLT
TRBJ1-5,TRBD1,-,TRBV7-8,ASSSGQNQPQH
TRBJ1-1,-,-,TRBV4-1,ASSQERGDTEAF
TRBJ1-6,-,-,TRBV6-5,ASSSGTNSPLH